These 4 T cell receptor beta chains share one sample of origin, sequenced in a study of CD4 T cells in relation to SARS-CoV-2 and coronaviruses. These TCRs are of unknown antigen specificity. Only in-frame clones appear in the TCRdb table, and some are missing; sequencing was by immunoSEQ multiplex PCR. The sample shows about 36,000 clones, 77% of them seen only once. Input material: memory CD4+ T cells from PBMCs, cultured in vitro. All receptors derive from an adult with COVID-19.

V usage is TRBV30 and J usage is TRBJ1-1, with D perhaps matching TRBD1 (5 bases). The CDR3 has 12 amino acids. V gave up 8 bases and J gave up 6 bases, with 16 bases separating them. The germline CDR1 and CDR2 sequences are GTSNPN and SVGIG (reference sequence). CDR3 bases: TGTGCCCGCCGGATGGGAGGGGCTGAAGCTTTCTTT. It is translated as CARRMGGAEAFF.

This clone was found a few times. V usage is TRBV7-2 and J usage is TRBJ2-1, with TRBD2 identical over 9 bases. The CDR3 has 16 amino acids. Germline-derived CDR1 and CDR2 are SGHTA and FQGNSA. After removal of 4 bases from V and 4 bases from J, the junction contained 8 bases not matched to a gene. The CDR3 loop is CASSSRKAGGYNEQFF. The CDR3 DNA follows: TGTGCCAGCAGCTCCCGCAAGGCGGGAGGGTACAATGAGCAGTTCTTC.

V gene TRBV19 combines with J gene TRBJ2-7, with no clear D. This CDR3 region has 14 residues. Trimming pared 1 base from V and 3 bases from J, leaving 10 bases between. The V gene's germline CDR1 is LNHDA and CDR2 SQIVND (reference sequence). CDR3 DNA: TGTGCCAGTAGTATAGCGAGCGCCGGCTACGAGCAGTACTTC. It encodes CASSIASAGYEQYF.

The rearrangement joins TRBV19 to TRBJ2-7; TRBD1 matches at 9 bases. The CDR3 contains 14 residues. After removal of 7 bases from V and 2 bases from J, the junction contained 6 bases not matched to a gene. Germline values: CDR1 LNHDA, CDR2 SQIVND (reference sequence). CDR3 in amino acids: CASTPQGATYEQYF. DNA of the CDR3: TGTGCCAGTACTCCACAGGGGGCTACCTACGAGCAGTACTTC.